This is a list of T cell receptor beta chains from one sample in a study of T cells in localized non-small cell lung cancer. Only in-frame clones appear in the TCRdb table, and some are missing; sequencing was by immunoSEQ multiplex PCR. The repertoire includes some 22,000 clones, approximately 91% of them detected once, and 20% to 25% sits in the top ten. The material sequenced was PBMCs, taken before any cancer treatment. These receptor sequences come from a man aged 40 to 75 with stage II squamous cell lung carcinoma. Each CDR3 is given with its conserved first and last residue. A D gene is named only where the DNA matches it firmly. Where a row states a size, it is once, few, many or the class of an expanded clone; other rows omit it.

TGTGCCAGCAGTCGGGAGCTCCTACGCAATCAGCCCCAGCATTTT,CASSRELLRNQPQHF,TRBV7-2,-,15,TRBJ1-5,-
TGTGCCAGCAGCCTCTCGGACGGGCCCGGCTACGAGCAGTACTTC,CASSLSDGPGYEQYF,TRBV7-2,-,15,TRBJ2-7,-
TGCAGCGCCTTCTTGAATGGCTACACCTTC,CSAFLNGYTF,TRBV29-1,-,10,TRBJ1-2,-
TGTGCCAGCAGCGGCGCCTACAATGAGCAGTTCTTC,CASSGAYNEQFF,TRBV9,few,12,TRBJ2-1,-
TGTGCCAGCAGCCAGGGGACAGGGCGCACCGGGGAGCTGTTTTTT,CASSQGTGRTGELFF,TRBV7-9,few,15,TRBJ2-2,TRBD1
TGTGCCAGCAGTTATGATGGGTACAATGAGCAGTTCTTC,CASSYDGYNEQFF,TRBV6-5,-,13,TRBJ2-1,-
TGCGCCAGCAGCTTGGAAAGCTCCTACAATGAGCAGTTCTTC,CASSLESSYNEQFF,TRBV5-1,-,14,TRBJ2-1,-
TGCGCCAGCAGTGGAACCAACGGCGGACCCCTCCACTTT,CASSGTNGGPLHF,TRBV10-1,-,13,TRBJ1-6,-
TGTGCCAGCAGCGTAGCTGGGACAGCCGACGAGACCCAGTACTTC,CASSVAGTADETQYF,TRBV9,-,15,TRBJ2-5,TRBD1
TGCGCCAGCGGCTCTGGGGGGCAAGAGACCCAGTACTTC,CASGSGGQETQYF,TRBV5-1,once,13,TRBJ2-5,-
TGTGCCAGCAGTTCCGGGACAACTAATGAAAAACTGTTTTTT,CASSSGTTNEKLFF,TRBV25-1,-,14,TRBJ1-4,-
TGTGCCAGCAGTGTGGGGCACAATCAGCCCCAGCATTTT,CASSVGHNQPQHF,TRBV6-5,-,13,TRBJ1-5,-
TGCAGCGTTGAAGGGACTCCAACGAACACTGAAGCTTTCTTT,CSVEGTPTNTEAFF,TRBV29-1,few,14,TRBJ1-1,-
TGTGCCAGCAGCTCGACTAGCGTCGGAGAGACCCAGTACTTC,CASSSTSVGETQYF,TRBV7-9,-,14,TRBJ2-5,TRBD2
TGTGCCAGCAGGGATTTCGACAAGAACACTGAAGCTTTCTTT,CASRDFDKNTEAFF,TRBV6-1,-,14,TRBJ1-1,-
TGCGCCAGCAGCTTGCAGGCGGGAGGGTTGGGTGAGCAGTTCTTC,CASSLQAGGLGEQFF,TRBV5-1,large,15,TRBJ2-1,TRBD2
TGTGCCAGCAGCAAATTTGGGACAGTCCCCTACGAGCAGTACTTC,CASSKFGTVPYEQYF,TRBV21-1,-,15,TRBJ2-7,-
TGTGCCAGCAGCCCTACGGGGAGGGAACAAGAGACCCAGTACTTC,CASSPTGREQETQYF,TRBV28,-,15,TRBJ2-5,TRBD2
TGTGCCTGGAGTGTACCCCCGGGGACTTCGTGGCAGACCCAGTACTTC,CAWSVPPGTSWQTQYF,TRBV30,-,16,TRBJ2-5,-
TGTGCCAGCAGCTTAACGGCGGGAGGTTACAATGAGCAGTTCTTC,CASSLTAGGYNEQFF,TRBV7-3,-,15,TRBJ2-1,TRBD2
TGTGCCAGCAGTTTCCTCTCCGGGACAGACGAGCAGTACTTC,CASSFLSGTDEQYF,TRBV28,-,14,TRBJ2-7,TRBD1
TGTGCCAGCAGCTTCCGGGACAGGGGGAATGAAAAACTGTTTTTT,CASSFRDRGNEKLFF,TRBV5-6,-,15,TRBJ1-4,TRBD1
TGTGCCATCAGTGGCGAGACCACCCGCCGGGACTATGGCTACACCTTC,CAISGETTRRDYGYTF,TRBV10-3,-,16,TRBJ1-2,-
TGTGCCAGCAGTTTATCCGGGGACTACAGGGAAAAACTGTTTTTT,CASSLSGDYREKLFF,TRBV27,-,15,TRBJ1-4,-
TGTGCCAGCAGCTTGGCCCGAGGTTACGAGCAGTACTTC,CASSLARGYEQYF,TRBV5-6,once,13,TRBJ2-7,-
TGCGCCAGCTCTGGCACCGATGAGCAGTTCTTC,CASSGTDEQFF,TRBV5-1,-,11,TRBJ2-1,-
TGTGCCAGTAGTACGGGCGGCAGGGTAACAGATACGCAGTATTTT,CASSTGGRVTDTQYF,TRBV19,-,15,TRBJ2-3,-
TGCGCCAGCAGCCCCGCGACTAGCGGGGTCTTTTCAGAGACCCAGTACTTC,CASSPATSGVFSETQYF,TRBV4-1,-,17,TRBJ2-5,TRBD2
TGTGCCAGCAGCCAGGGAGTGGTTACTGAAGCTTTCTTT,CASSQGVVTEAFF,TRBV7-2,-,13,TRBJ1-1,-
TGTGCCAGCACCAGACAGGGGGTTTGGAACACTGAAGCTTTCTTT,CASTRQGVWNTEAFF,TRBV6-5,-,15,TRBJ1-1,TRBD1
TGCGCCAGCAGCGAAGGGAGTTCGAACACCGGGGAGCTGTTTTTT,CASSEGSSNTGELFF,TRBV4-1,-,15,TRBJ2-2,-
TGTGCCAGCAGCCAAGAGGAGAATCGACATACTGAAGCTTTCTTT,CASSQEENRHTEAFF,TRBV14,few,15,TRBJ1-1,-
TGTGCCAGCAGTTACGGGTTCAATCAGCCCCAGCATTTT,CASSYGFNQPQHF,TRBV6-5,-,13,TRBJ1-5,-
TGTGCCAGCAGCTATGACAGGGGGAATCAGCCCCAGCATTTT,CASSYDRGNQPQHF,TRBV6-6,-,14,TRBJ1-5,TRBD1
TGTGCCAGCAGCAACGACATCTATGGCTACACCTTC,CASSNDIYGYTF,TRBV28,-,12,TRBJ1-2,-
TGCGCCAGCAGCTTGAGGGGACAACGCACAGATACGCAGTATTTT,CASSLRGQRTDTQYF,TRBV5-1,-,15,TRBJ2-3,-